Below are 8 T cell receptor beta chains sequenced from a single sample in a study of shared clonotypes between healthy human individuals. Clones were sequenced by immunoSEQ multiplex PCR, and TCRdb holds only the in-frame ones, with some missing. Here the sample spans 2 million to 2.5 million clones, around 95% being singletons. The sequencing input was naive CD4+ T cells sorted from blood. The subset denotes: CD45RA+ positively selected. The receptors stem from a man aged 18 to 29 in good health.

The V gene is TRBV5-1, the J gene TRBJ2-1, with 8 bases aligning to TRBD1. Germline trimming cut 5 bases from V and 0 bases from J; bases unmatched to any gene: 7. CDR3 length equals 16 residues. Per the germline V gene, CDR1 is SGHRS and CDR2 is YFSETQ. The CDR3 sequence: CASRRTGGSSYNEQFF. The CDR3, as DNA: TGCGCCAGCAGACGAACAGGGGGAAGCTCCTACAATGAGCAGTTCTTC.

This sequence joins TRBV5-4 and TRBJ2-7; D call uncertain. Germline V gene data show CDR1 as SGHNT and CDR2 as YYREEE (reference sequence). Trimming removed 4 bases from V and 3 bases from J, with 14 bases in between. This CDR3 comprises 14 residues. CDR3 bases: TGTGCCAGCAGCCCTTACCTCACAAACTACGAGCAGTACTTC. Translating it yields CASSPYLTNYEQYF.

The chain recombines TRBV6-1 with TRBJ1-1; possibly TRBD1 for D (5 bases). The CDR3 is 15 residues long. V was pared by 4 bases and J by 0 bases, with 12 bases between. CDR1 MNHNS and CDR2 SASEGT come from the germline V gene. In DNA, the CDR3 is TGTGCCAGCAGTGGCAGGGAAGGAGTGAACACTGAAGCTTTCTTT. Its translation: CASSGREGVNTEAFF.

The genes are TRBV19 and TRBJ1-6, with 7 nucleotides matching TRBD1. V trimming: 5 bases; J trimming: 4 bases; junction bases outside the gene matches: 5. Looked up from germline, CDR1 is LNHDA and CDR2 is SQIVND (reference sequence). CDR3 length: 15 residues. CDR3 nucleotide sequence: TGTGCCAGTAGTGCCTCGGACAGGTATAATTCACCCCTCCACTTT. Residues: CASSASDRYNSPLHF.

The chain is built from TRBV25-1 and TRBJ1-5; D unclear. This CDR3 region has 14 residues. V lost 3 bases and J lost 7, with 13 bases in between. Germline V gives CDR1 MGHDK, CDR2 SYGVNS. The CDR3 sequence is CASSEVGFGQPQHF. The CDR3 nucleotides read TGTGCCAGCAGTGAGGTTGGGTTCGGACAGCCCCAGCATTTT.

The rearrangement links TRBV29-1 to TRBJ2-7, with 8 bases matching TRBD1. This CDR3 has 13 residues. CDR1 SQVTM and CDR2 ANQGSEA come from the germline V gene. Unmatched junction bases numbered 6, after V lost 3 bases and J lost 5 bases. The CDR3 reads CSVDGQGKNEQYF. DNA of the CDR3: TGCAGCGTTGACGGACAGGGTAAGAACGAGCAGTACTTC.

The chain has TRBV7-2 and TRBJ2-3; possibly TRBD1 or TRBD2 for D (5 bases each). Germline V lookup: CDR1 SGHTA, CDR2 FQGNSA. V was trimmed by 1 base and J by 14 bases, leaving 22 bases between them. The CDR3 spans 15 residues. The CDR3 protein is CASSLGSGPKKEAYF. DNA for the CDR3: TGTGCCAGCAGCTTAGGGTCGGGACCAAAAAAAGAAGCGTATTTT.

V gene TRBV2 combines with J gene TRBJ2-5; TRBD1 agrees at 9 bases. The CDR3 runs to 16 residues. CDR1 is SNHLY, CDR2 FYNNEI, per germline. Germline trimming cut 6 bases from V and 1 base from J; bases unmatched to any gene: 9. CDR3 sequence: CASREMGQGIQETQYF. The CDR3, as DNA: TGTGCCAGCAGAGAAATGGGACAGGGAATCCAAGAGACCCAGTACTTC.